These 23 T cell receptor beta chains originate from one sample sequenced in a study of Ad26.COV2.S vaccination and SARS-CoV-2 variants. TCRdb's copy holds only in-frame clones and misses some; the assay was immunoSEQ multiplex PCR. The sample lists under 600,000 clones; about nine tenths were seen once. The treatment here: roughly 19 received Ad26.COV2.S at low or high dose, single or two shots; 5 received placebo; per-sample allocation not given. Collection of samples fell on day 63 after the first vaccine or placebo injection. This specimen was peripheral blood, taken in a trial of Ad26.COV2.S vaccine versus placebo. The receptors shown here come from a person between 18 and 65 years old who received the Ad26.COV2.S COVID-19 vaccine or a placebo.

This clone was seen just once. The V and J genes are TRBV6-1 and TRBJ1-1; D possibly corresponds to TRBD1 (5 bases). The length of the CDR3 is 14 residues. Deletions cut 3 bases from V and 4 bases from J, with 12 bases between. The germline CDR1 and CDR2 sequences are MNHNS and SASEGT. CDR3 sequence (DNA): TGTGCCAGCAGTGAGATATTAGGGGTCACTGAAGCTTTCTTT. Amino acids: CASSEILGVTEAFF.

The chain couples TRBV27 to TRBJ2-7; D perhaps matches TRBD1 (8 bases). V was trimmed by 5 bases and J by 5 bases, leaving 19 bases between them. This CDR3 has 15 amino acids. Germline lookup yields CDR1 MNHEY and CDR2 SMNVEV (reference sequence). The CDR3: CASSAGGGRRHEQYF. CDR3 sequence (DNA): TGTGCCAGCAGTGCAGGGGGCGGGAGACGGCACGAGCAGTACTTC.

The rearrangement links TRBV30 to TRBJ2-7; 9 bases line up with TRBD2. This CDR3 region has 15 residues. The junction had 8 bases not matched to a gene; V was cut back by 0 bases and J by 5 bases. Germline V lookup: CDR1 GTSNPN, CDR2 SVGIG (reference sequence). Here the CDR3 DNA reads TGTGCCTGGAGTGTGGGACTAGCCGTTGGAGACGAGCAGTACTTC. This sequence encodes CAWSVGLAVGDEQYF.

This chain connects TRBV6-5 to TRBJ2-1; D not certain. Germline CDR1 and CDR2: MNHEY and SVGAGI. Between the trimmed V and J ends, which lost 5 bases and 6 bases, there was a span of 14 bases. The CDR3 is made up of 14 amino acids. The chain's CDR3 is CASSPGLVINEQFF. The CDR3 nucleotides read TGTGCCAGCAGTCCAGGCTTAGTTATCAATGAGCAGTTCTTC.

The CDR3 DNA is TGTGCCAGCAGACCTGGGGGACAGAAGCCACCTTGGCAGTACTTC. Encoded protein: CASRPGGQKPPWQYF. The genes are TRBV6-5 and TRBJ2-7, with 7 bases lining up with TRBD1. The germline CDR1 and CDR2 sequences are MNHEY and SVGAGI. The CDR3 sequence is 15 residues long. The V segment lost 6 bases and the J segment 9 bases; nucleotides outside the gene matches: 17.

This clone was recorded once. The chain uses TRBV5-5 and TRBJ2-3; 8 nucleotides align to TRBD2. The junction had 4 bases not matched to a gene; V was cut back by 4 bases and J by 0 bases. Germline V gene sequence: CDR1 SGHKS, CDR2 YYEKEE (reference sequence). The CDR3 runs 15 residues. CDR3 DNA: TGTGCCAGCAGCATTAGCGGGATAAGCACAGATACGCAGTATTTT. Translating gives CASSISGISTDTQYF.

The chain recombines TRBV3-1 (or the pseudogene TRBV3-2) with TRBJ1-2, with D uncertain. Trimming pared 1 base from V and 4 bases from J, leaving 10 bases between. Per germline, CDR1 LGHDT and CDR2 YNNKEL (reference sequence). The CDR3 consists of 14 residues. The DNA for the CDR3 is TGTGCCAGCAGCCAAGTTTACCTTCTCTATGGCTACACCTTC. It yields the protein CASSQVYLLYGYTF.

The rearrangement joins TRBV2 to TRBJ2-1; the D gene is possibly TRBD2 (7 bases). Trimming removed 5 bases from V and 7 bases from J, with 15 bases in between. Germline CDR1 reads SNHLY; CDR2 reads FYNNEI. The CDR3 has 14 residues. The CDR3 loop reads CASSYRGAQNEQFF. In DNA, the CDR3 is TGTGCCAGCAGTTACCGGGGGGCACAGAATGAGCAGTTCTTC.

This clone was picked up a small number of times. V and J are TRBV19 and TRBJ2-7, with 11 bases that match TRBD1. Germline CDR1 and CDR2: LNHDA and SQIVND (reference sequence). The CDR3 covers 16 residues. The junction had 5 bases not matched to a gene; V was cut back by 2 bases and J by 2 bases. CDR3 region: CASSIKGTGGAYEQYF. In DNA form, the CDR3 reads TGTGCCAGTAGTATAAAAGGGACAGGGGGTGCCTACGAGCAGTACTTC.

CDR3 bases: TGTGCCAGCAGCGTAGACACAAAACAAGAGACCCAGTACTTC. Protein: CASSVDTKQETQYF. The rearrangement links TRBV9 to TRBJ2-5; D not resolved. The ends were cut back, 0 bases at V and 2 bases at J, with 8 bases in the middle. Per germline, CDR1 SGDLS and CDR2 YYNGEE. The CDR3 has 14 residues.

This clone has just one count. CDR3 amino acids: CASSGDRQQETQYF. CDR3 coding DNA: TGTGCCAGCAGCGGAGACAGACAACAAGAGACCCAGTACTTC. The chain links TRBV5-5 to TRBJ2-5; a weak D match, TRBD1 (5 bases). This CDR3 has 14 amino acids. In germline, CDR1 is SGHKS, CDR2 YYEKEE (reference sequence). Trimming removed 4 bases from V and 2 bases from J, with 12 bases in between.

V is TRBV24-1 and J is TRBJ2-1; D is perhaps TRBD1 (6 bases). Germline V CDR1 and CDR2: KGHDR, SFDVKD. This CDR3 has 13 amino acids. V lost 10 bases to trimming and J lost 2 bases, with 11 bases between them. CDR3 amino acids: CATGQKTYNEQFF. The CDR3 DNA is TGTGCCACTGGACAGAAGACCTACAATGAGCAGTTCTTC.

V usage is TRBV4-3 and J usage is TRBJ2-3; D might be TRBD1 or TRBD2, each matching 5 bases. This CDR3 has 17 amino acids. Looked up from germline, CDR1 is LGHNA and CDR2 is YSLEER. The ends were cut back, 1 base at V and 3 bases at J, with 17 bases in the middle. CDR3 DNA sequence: TGCGCCAGCAGCCAAGGTCTAAGCCTCTGGGGGACAGATACGCAGTATTTT. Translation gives CASSQGLSLWGTDTQYF.

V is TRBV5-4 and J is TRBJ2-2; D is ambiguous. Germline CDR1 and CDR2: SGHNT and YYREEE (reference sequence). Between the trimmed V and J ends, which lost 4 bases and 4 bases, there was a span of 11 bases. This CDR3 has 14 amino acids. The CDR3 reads CASSTARSTGELFF. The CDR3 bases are TGTGCCAGCAGCACCGCTAGATCCACCGGGGAGCTGTTTTTT.

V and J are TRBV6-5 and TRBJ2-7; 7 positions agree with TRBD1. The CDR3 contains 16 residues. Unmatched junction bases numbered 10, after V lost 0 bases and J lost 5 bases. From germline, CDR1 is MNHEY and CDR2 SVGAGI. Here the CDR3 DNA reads TGTGCCAGCAGTTACTCGACAGGGAGTTTGGTCCACGAGCAGTACTTC. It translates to CASSYSTGSLVHEQYF.

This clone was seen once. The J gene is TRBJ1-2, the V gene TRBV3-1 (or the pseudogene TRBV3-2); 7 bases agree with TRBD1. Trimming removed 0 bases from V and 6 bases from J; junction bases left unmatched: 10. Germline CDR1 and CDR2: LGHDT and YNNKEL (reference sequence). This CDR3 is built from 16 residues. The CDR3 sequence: CASSQDRGRDSDGYTF. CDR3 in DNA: TGTGCCAGCAGCCAAGATAGGGGAAGGGACAGCGATGGCTACACCTTC.

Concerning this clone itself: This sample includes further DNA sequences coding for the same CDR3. CDR3 sequence reads: CASSLLAGELFF. In DNA form, the CDR3 reads TGTGCCAGCAGTTTACTAGCCGGGGAGCTGTTTTTT. This chain links TRBV28 with TRBJ2-2; no reliable D call. V was shortened by 2 bases and J by 6 bases, with 4 bases between the two germline ends. Germline V CDR1 and CDR2: MDHEN, SYDVKM. The CDR3 has 12 residues.

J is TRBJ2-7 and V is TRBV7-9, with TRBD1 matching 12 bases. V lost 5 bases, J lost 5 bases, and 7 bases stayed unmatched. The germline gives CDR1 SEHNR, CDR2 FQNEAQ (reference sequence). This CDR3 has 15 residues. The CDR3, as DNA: TGTGCCAGCAGCCACGCCGGGACAGGGGGCCACGAGCAGTACTTC. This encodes CASSHAGTGGHEQYF.

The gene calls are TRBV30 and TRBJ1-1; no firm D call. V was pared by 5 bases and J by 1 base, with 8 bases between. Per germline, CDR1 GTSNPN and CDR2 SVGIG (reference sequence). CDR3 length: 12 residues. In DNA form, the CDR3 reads TGTGCCTGGGGGAGTCGGAACACTGAAGCTTTCTTT. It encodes CAWGSRNTEAFF. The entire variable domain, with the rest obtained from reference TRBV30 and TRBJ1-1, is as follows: SQTIHQWPATLVQPVGSPLSLECTVEGTSNPNLYWYRQAAGRGLQLLFYSVGIGQISSEVPQNLSASRPQDRQFILSSKKLLLSDSGFYLCAWGSRNTEAFFGQGTRLTVV.

Here the CDR3 DNA reads TGTGCCAGTTCGGGAGCCGGGGAGCTGTTTTTT. Protein sequence: CASSGAGELFF. The rearrangement links TRBV3-1 (or the pseudogene TRBV3-2) to TRBJ2-2, with D possibly matching TRBD2 (6 bases). The CDR3 covers 11 residues. Trimming stripped 9 bases from V and 6 bases from J, with 8 bases between. Germline CDR1 and CDR2: LGHDT and YNNKEL (reference sequence).

CDR3 protein: CASSTDREETQYF. In DNA, the CDR3 is TGTGCCAGCAGCACTGACAGGGAAGAGACCCAGTACTTC. The chain uses TRBV5-8 and TRBJ2-5; 7 positions agree with TRBD1. The length of the CDR3 is 13 residues. From germline, CDR1 is SGHTS and CDR2 YDEGEE. The V gene end was trimmed by 4 bases and the J gene end by 3 bases; junction bases not matched to a gene: 3.

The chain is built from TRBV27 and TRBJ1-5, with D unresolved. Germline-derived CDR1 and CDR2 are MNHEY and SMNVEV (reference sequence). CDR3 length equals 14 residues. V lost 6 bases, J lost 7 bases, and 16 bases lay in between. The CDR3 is CASSQGPYIQPQHF. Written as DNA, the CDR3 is TGTGCCAGCAGCCAAGGACCTTATATCCAGCCCCAGCATTTT.

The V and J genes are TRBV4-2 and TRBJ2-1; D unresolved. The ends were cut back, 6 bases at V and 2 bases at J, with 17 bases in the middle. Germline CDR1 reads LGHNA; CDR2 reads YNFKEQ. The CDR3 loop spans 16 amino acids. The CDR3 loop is CASSWGGVGTYNEQFF. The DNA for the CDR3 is TGTGCCAGCAGTTGGGGTGGGGTCGGAACCTACAATGAGCAGTTCTTC.